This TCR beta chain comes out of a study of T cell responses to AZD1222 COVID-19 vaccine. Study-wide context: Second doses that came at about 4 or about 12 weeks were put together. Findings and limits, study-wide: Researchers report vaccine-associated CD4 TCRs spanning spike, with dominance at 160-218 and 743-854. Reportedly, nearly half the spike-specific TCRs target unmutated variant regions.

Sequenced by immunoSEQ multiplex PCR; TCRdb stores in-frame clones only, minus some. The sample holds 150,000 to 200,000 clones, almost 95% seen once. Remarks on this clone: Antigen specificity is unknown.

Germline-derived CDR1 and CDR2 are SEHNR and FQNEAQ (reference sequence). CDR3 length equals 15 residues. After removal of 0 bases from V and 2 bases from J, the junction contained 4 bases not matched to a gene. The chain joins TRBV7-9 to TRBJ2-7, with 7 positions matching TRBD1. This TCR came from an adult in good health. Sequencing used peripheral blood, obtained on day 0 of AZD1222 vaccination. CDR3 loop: CASSLAGQRTYEQYF. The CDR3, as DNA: TGTGCCAGCAGCTTAGCGGGACAGAGAACCTACGAGCAGTACTTC.